The rows below give T cell receptor beta chains drawn from one sample of a study of regulatory T cells in long-lasting Graves disease. TCRdb ran MiXCR on the multiplex PCR reads and lists one entry per CDR3 protein. The table records approximately 470,000 distinct CDR3 sequences, 15% to 20% of them present only once. These same data were also listed under a study on T cells in Graves' hyperthyroidism and ophthalmopathy.

This sample comprised peripheral blood mononuclear cells (PBMCs), obtained at new diagnosis, from a patient treated with antithyroid drugs. These receptors came from a man aged 40-49 years with Graves disease. CDR3s include the opening cysteine and the closing phenylalanine or tryptophan. The D gene is left open where the match is weak. Clone size is stated in some rows and not others, as once, few, many or a class when expanded.

clone size: many; J gene: TRBJ2-1; V gene: TRBV12-3/TRBV12-4; D gene: TRBD1; CDR3 length: 14; CDR3 protein: CASSLGGTDNEQFF; CDR3 DNA: TGTGCCAGCAGTTTAGGGGGGACAGACAATGAGCAGTTCTTC
clone size: NA; J gene: TRBJ2-1; V gene: TRBV3-1; D gene: NA; CDR3 length: 15; CDR3 protein: CASSQDILAPREQFF; CDR3 DNA: TGTGCCAGCAGCCAAGATATTCTAGCCCCGCGTGAGCAGTTCTTC
clone size: many; J gene: TRBJ2-1; V gene: TRBV30; D gene: TRBD2; CDR3 length: 13; CDR3 protein: CARSGSTYNEQFF; CDR3 DNA: TGTGCCCGAAGCGGGAGTACCTACAATGAGCAGTTCTTC
clone size: many; J gene: TRBJ2-2; V gene: TRBV7-9; D gene: NA; CDR3 length: 15; CDR3 protein: CASSSPGTTGGELFF; CDR3 DNA: TGTGCCAGCAGCTCCCCCGGGACCACGGGCGGGGAGCTGTTTTTT
clone size: few; J gene: TRBJ2-3; V gene: TRBV6-2/TRBV6-3; D gene: NA; CDR3 length: 16; CDR3 protein: CASSYDGSQRTDTQYF; CDR3 DNA: TGTGCCAGCAGTTACGATGGTTCTCAAAGGACAGATACGCAGTATTTT
clone size: few; J gene: TRBJ2-5; V gene: TRBV12-3/TRBV12-4; D gene: TRBD2; CDR3 length: 15; CDR3 protein: CASSLGGGRAETQYF; CDR3 DNA: TGTGCCAGCAGTTTAGGTGGCGGGAGGGCCGAGACCCAGTACTTC
clone size: many; J gene: TRBJ2-5; V gene: TRBV10-1; D gene: NA; CDR3 length: 13; CDR3 protein: CASSEVGRETQYF; CDR3 DNA: TGCGCCAGCAGTGAGGTGGGACGAGAGACCCAGTACTTC
clone size: NA; J gene: TRBJ2-7; V gene: TRBV24-1; D gene: NA; CDR3 length: 15; CDR3 protein: CATSDSTGFFYEQYF; CDR3 DNA: TGTGCCACCAGTGATTCTACAGGGTTCTTCTACGAGCAGTACTTC
clone size: few; J gene: TRBJ1-5; V gene: TRBV27; D gene: NA; CDR3 length: 13; CDR3 protein: CARPGRADQPQHF; CDR3 DNA: TGTGCCCGCCCGGGGAGGGCAGATCAGCCCCAGCATTTT
clone size: many; J gene: TRBJ2-7; V gene: TRBV7-9; D gene: NA; CDR3 length: 14; CDR3 protein: CASSPWPTDYEQYF; CDR3 DNA: TGTGCCAGCAGCCCGTGGCCGACAGACTACGAGCAGTACTTC
clone size: few; J gene: TRBJ2-2; V gene: TRBV14; D gene: NA; CDR3 length: 15; CDR3 protein: CASSQEMGGAGELFF; CDR3 DNA: TGTGCCAGCAGCCAAGAAATGGGAGGCGCCGGGGAGCTGTTTTTT
clone size: few; J gene: TRBJ1-2; V gene: TRBV27; D gene: TRBD1; CDR3 length: 15; CDR3 protein: CASSPLVSGQGGYTF; CDR3 DNA: TGTGCCAGCAGTCCCCTCGTTTCGGGACAGGGAGGCTACACCTTC
clone size: NA; J gene: TRBJ2-1; V gene: TRBV20-1; D gene: NA; CDR3 length: 14; CDR3 protein: CSARVAGRSHEQFF; CDR3 DNA: TGCAGTGCTAGAGTAGCTGGGAGGTCCCACGAGCAGTTCTTC
clone size: many; J gene: TRBJ1-2; V gene: TRBV30; D gene: NA; CDR3 length: 14; CDR3 protein: CAWSVLAGNYGYTF; CDR3 DNA: TGTGCCTGGAGTGTACTTGCGGGAAACTATGGCTACACCTTC
clone size: many; J gene: TRBJ2-3; V gene: TRBV11-3; D gene: TRBD2; CDR3 length: 18; CDR3 protein: CASSLPLAEFTSTDTQYF; CDR3 DNA: TGTGCCAGCAGCTTACCTCTAGCGGAGTTTACTAGCACAGATACGCAGTATTTT
clone size: NA; J gene: TRBJ2-7; V gene: TRBV20-1; D gene: TRBD1; CDR3 length: 17; CDR3 protein: CSASSDRGSGISYEQYF; CDR3 DNA: TGCAGTGCCAGTTCGGACAGGGGGTCCGGTATTTCCTACGAGCAGTACTTC
clone size: many; J gene: TRBJ1-5; V gene: TRBV28; D gene: NA; CDR3 length: 15; CDR3 protein: CASSFKGRGNQPQHF; CDR3 DNA: TGTGCCAGCAGTTTCAAGGGGCGCGGGAATCAGCCCCAGCATTTT
clone size: NA; J gene: TRBJ2-5; V gene: TRBV7-9; D gene: TRBD2; CDR3 length: 16; CDR3 protein: CAGSSAGTNAQETQYF; CDR3 DNA: TGTGCCGGCAGCTCTGCCGGGACTAATGCCCAAGAGACCCAGTACTTC
clone size: many; J gene: TRBJ2-7; V gene: TRBV7-8; D gene: TRBD2; CDR3 length: 17; CDR3 protein: CASSFFSAGTSAYEQYF; CDR3 DNA: TGTGCCAGCAGTTTTTTTTCCGCCGGGACTAGCGCTTACGAGCAGTACTTC
clone size: few; J gene: TRBJ1-2; V gene: TRBV7-9; D gene: NA; CDR3 length: 15; CDR3 protein: CASSGPGPANYGYTF; CDR3 DNA: TGTGCCAGCAGCGGCCCGGGGCCAGCTAACTATGGCTACACCTTC
clone size: many; J gene: TRBJ2-7; V gene: TRBV6-5; D gene: NA; CDR3 length: 14; CDR3 protein: CASSYIGSSYEQYF; CDR3 DNA: TGTGCCAGCAGTTACATAGGGAGTTCCTACGAGCAGTACTTC
clone size: many; J gene: TRBJ1-2; V gene: TRBV7-8; D gene: NA; CDR3 length: 16; CDR3 protein: CASSLVRRAGSYGYTF; CDR3 DNA: TGTGCCAGCAGCTTAGTTCGGAGGGCCGGTAGCTATGGCTACACCTTC
clone size: few; J gene: TRBJ2-5; V gene: TRBV6-1; D gene: NA; CDR3 length: 14; CDR3 protein: CASRPSGVAKTQYF; CDR3 DNA: TGTGCCAGCAGGCCCAGTGGAGTTGCAAAGACCCAGTACTTC
clone size: NA; J gene: TRBJ1-6; V gene: TRBV11-3; D gene: NA; CDR3 length: 16; CDR3 protein: CASSLDPPGYNSPLHF; CDR3 DNA: TGTGCCAGCAGCTTAGATCCCCCAGGTTATAATTCACCCCTCCACTTT
clone size: many; J gene: TRBJ2-1; V gene: TRBV2; D gene: NA; CDR3 length: 15; CDR3 protein: CASSGKSASYNEQFF; CDR3 DNA: TGTGCCAGCAGTGGGAAATCCGCAAGTTACAATGAGCAGTTCTTC
clone size: few; J gene: TRBJ2-5; V gene: TRBV28; D gene: NA; CDR3 length: 15; CDR3 protein: CASSLFVQVRETQYF; CDR3 DNA: TGTGCCAGCAGTTTATTCGTCCAGGTCCGAGAGACCCAGTACTTC
clone size: few; J gene: TRBJ2-3; V gene: TRBV5-5; D gene: TRBD2; CDR3 length: 16; CDR3 protein: CASSPGLAGYTDTQYF; CDR3 DNA: TGTGCCAGCTCCCCCGGACTAGCGGGATACACAGATACGCAGTATTTT
clone size: many; J gene: TRBJ2-5; V gene: TRBV24-1; D gene: NA; CDR3 length: 14; CDR3 protein: CATSGVPGQETQYF; CDR3 DNA: TGTGCCACCAGTGGCGTTCCGGGGCAAGAGACCCAGTACTTC
clone size: few; J gene: TRBJ1-4; V gene: TRBV28; D gene: TRBD1; CDR3 length: 16; CDR3 protein: CASSLPLTGRGEKLFF; CDR3 DNA: TGTGCCAGCAGTTTACCCTTGACAGGGAGGGGTGAAAAACTGTTTTTT
clone size: many; J gene: TRBJ2-3; V gene: TRBV2; D gene: NA; CDR3 length: 12; CDR3 protein: CASSPGGDTQYF; CDR3 DNA: TGTGCCAGCAGCCCTGGGGGTGATACGCAGTATTTT
clone size: many; J gene: TRBJ2-1; V gene: TRBV2; D gene: NA; CDR3 length: 16; CDR3 protein: CASSDVRIGFYNEQFF; CDR3 DNA: TGTGCCAGCAGTGATGTCAGGATAGGGTTCTACAATGAGCAGTTCTTC
clone size: few; J gene: TRBJ2-5; V gene: TRBV29-1; D gene: NA; CDR3 length: 14; CDR3 protein: CSVEDRGFLETQYF; CDR3 DNA: TGCAGCGTTGAAGACAGGGGATTTTTGGAGACCCAGTACTTC
clone size: many; J gene: TRBJ1-4; V gene: TRBV18; D gene: NA; CDR3 length: 14; CDR3 protein: CASSGPAGSEKLFF; CDR3 DNA: TGTGCCAGCTCAGGACCAGCAGGGTCGGAAAAACTGTTTTTT
clone size: many; J gene: TRBJ2-7; V gene: TRBV27; D gene: TRBD1; CDR3 length: 14; CDR3 protein: CASRDGDRGPEQYF; CDR3 DNA: TGTGCCAGCAGGGACGGGGACAGGGGGCCAGAGCAGTACTTC
clone size: many; J gene: TRBJ2-7; V gene: TRBV28; D gene: NA; CDR3 length: 13; CDR3 protein: CASSPLRSYEQYF; CDR3 DNA: TGTGCCAGCAGTCCGCTTAGATCCTACGAGCAGTACTTC
clone size: NA; J gene: TRBJ1-5; V gene: TRBV6-1; D gene: TRBD1; CDR3 length: 14; CDR3 protein: CASNRRDRGQPQHF; CDR3 DNA: TGTGCCAGCAACCGCCGGGACAGGGGTCAGCCCCAGCATTTT
clone size: NA; J gene: TRBJ2-2; V gene: TRBV19; D gene: NA; CDR3 length: 13; CDR3 protein: CATWTPNTGELFF; CDR3 DNA: TGTGCCACCTGGACACCGAACACCGGGGAGCTGTTTTTT
clone size: NA; J gene: TRBJ2-1; V gene: TRBV7-3; D gene: TRBD2; CDR3 length: 14; CDR3 protein: CATSGAGGYNEQFF; CDR3 DNA: TGTGCCACCTCCGGGGCGGGAGGTTACAATGAGCAGTTCTTC
clone size: many; J gene: TRBJ2-5; V gene: TRBV11-2; D gene: NA; CDR3 length: 13; CDR3 protein: CASSLGGQETQYF; CDR3 DNA: TGTGCCAGCAGCTTAGGGGGCCAAGAGACCCAGTACTTC
clone size: NA; J gene: TRBJ2-2; V gene: TRBV28; D gene: NA; CDR3 length: 16; CDR3 protein: CASSLPLGAGTGELFF; CDR3 DNA: TGTGCCAGCAGTTTACCTTTGGGGGCGGGCACCGGGGAGCTGTTTTTT
clone size: NA; J gene: TRBJ2-1; V gene: TRBV7-2; D gene: NA; CDR3 length: 12; CDR3 protein: CASSLAGATQFF; CDR3 DNA: TGTGCCAGCAGCTTAGCGGGGGCCACGCAGTTCTTC
clone size: many; J gene: TRBJ1-1; V gene: TRBV30; D gene: NA; CDR3 length: 12; CDR3 protein: CAGSLDNTEAFF; CDR3 DNA: TGTGCCGGGAGCCTTGATAACACTGAAGCTTTCTTT
clone size: NA; J gene: TRBJ1-1; V gene: TRBV19; D gene: NA; CDR3 length: 15; CDR3 protein: CASSILGNMNTEAFF; CDR3 DNA: TGTGCCAGTAGTATCCTGGGGAACATGAACACTGAAGCTTTCTTT
clone size: many; J gene: TRBJ2-2; V gene: TRBV11-3; D gene: TRBD2; CDR3 length: 17; CDR3 protein: CASSLVLAGQNTGELFF; CDR3 DNA: TGTGCCAGCAGCTTAGTACTAGCGGGTCAGAACACCGGGGAGCTGTTTTTT
clone size: few; J gene: TRBJ2-6; V gene: TRBV20-1; D gene: TRBD1; CDR3 length: 16; CDR3 protein: CSAHKTGEIGANVLTF; CDR3 DNA: TGCAGTGCCCATAAGACAGGGGAGATTGGGGCCAACGTCCTGACTTTC
clone size: many; J gene: TRBJ2-7; V gene: TRBV2; D gene: NA; CDR3 length: 12; CDR3 protein: CASSERRSQQYF; CDR3 DNA: TGTGCCAGCAGTGAACGCAGGAGCCAGCAGTACTTC
clone size: NA; J gene: TRBJ1-2; V gene: TRBV20-1; D gene: TRBD1; CDR3 length: 12; CDR3 protein: CSAQTGIRGYTF; CDR3 DNA: TGCAGTGCCCAGACAGGGATTAGGGGCTACACCTTC
clone size: many; J gene: TRBJ2-1; V gene: TRBV5-5; D gene: NA; CDR3 length: 14; CDR3 protein: CASSLDRLGNEQFF; CDR3 DNA: TGTGCCAGCAGCTTGGACAGGCTCGGGAATGAGCAGTTCTTC
clone size: many; J gene: TRBJ2-1; V gene: TRBV20-1; D gene: NA; CDR3 length: 10; CDR3 protein: CSARVTEQFF; CDR3 DNA: TGCAGTGCTAGAGTGACTGAGCAGTTCTTC
clone size: many; J gene: TRBJ2-1; V gene: TRBV7-2; D gene: NA; CDR3 length: 16; CDR3 protein: CASSSRAGIGYNEQFF; CDR3 DNA: TGTGCCAGCAGTTCCAGGGCCGGTATTGGCTACAATGAGCAGTTCTTC
clone size: few; J gene: TRBJ1-2; V gene: TRBV27; D gene: TRBD1; CDR3 length: 13; CDR3 protein: CASSAGTAFGYTF; CDR3 DNA: TGTGCCAGCAGTGCCGGGACAGCGTTCGGCTACACCTTC
clone size: many; J gene: TRBJ2-1; V gene: TRBV2; D gene: TRBD1; CDR3 length: 15; CDR3 protein: CASGTGSIVYNEQFF; CDR3 DNA: TGTGCCAGCGGGACAGGTTCCATTGTCTACAATGAGCAGTTCTTC
clone size: many; J gene: TRBJ2-1; V gene: TRBV20-1; D gene: TRBD2; CDR3 length: 14; CDR3 protein: CSASILAGYNEQFF; CDR3 DNA: TGCAGTGCTAGTATACTAGCGGGTTACAATGAGCAGTTCTTC